A selection of T cell receptor beta chains follows, all from one sample in a study of identical twins. MiXCR, run by TCRdb on the 5' RACE reads, gives a single entry per CDR3 protein. The sample holds over 550,000 distinct CDR3 sequences, under 8.5% seen once. The same data also went into a second study, on yellow fever vaccine responses in identical twins.

Sequenced sample: PBMCs. These receptors were collected from a woman in her late teens or twenties in good health. Both conserved end residues are part of each CDR3. D genes are given only for firm matches. Part of the rows lack a size; the others show once, few, many or a class for expanded clones.

abundance	v_gene	j_gene	d_gene	CDR3nt	CDR3aa
NA	TRBV27	TRBJ2-5	NA	TGTGCCAGCAGCCCCCACGTAGCCATAGAAGAGACCCAGTACTTC	CASSPHVAIEETQYF
many	TRBV5-5	TRBJ2-1	TRBD1	TGTGCCAGCAGCTCGTCGGGACAGGAGTACAATGAGCAGTTCTTC	CASSSSGQEYNEQFF
few	TRBV27	TRBJ2-3	NA	TGTGCCAGCAGTTTATCGTCCCAGGGAGATACGCAGTATTTT	CASSLSSQGDTQYF
many	TRBV3-1	TRBJ1-5	NA	TGTGCCAGCAGTCAGGGGCCCAATCAGCCCCAGCATTTT	CASSQGPNQPQHF
many	TRBV4-1	TRBJ1-3	NA	TGCGCCAGCAGCCAAGTAACCGGGGACTCCTCTGGAAACACCATATATTTT	CASSQVTGDSSGNTIYF
NA	TRBV28	TRBJ2-2	TRBD2	TGTGCCAGCACGGCAGCGGGGGGCAGAGCCGGGGAGCTGTTTTTT	CASTAAGGRAGELFF
NA	TRBV7-2	TRBJ2-1	TRBD2	TGTGCCAGCAGCTTAGGGGGACTAGTCCTCTACAATGAGCAGTTCTTC	CASSLGGLVLYNEQFF
few	TRBV3-1	TRBJ1-1	TRBD1	TGTGCCAGCAGCCCCGTGGGACAGGGCGGCACTGAAGCTTTCTTT	CASSPVGQGGTEAFF
NA	TRBV12-3/TRBV12-4	TRBJ2-3	NA	TGTGCCAGCAGTTTTGCCCGCGACACAGATACGCAGTATTTT	CASSFARDTDTQYF
many	TRBV4-2	TRBJ2-3	TRBD2	TGTGCCAGCAGCCAAGAGAAGGGGACTAACACAGATACGCAGTATTTT	CASSQEKGTNTDTQYF
many	TRBV5-1	TRBJ2-1	TRBD2	TGCGCCAGCAGCTTTCTAGCGGGAGAATTGAATGAGCAGTTCTTC	CASSFLAGELNEQFF
NA	TRBV6-5	TRBJ2-1	NA	TGTGCCAGCAGTTACTCGAGATCCCGTCTGGGCAATGAGCAGTTCTTC	CASSYSRSRLGNEQFF
NA	TRBV20-1	TRBJ2-3	TRBD2	TGCAGTGCTAGCCCAGTGGCGGGAGCGTATACGCAGTATTTT	CSASPVAGAYTQYF
NA	TRBV6-5	TRBJ2-1	NA	TGTGCCAGCAGTTACCAAGGTCGGGATGAGCAGTTCTTC	CASSYQGRDEQFF
NA	TRBV24-1	TRBJ2-5	NA	TGTGCCACCAGTGATTCTGGGACGGGGAAAGAGACCCAGTACTTC	CATSDSGTGKETQYF
few	TRBV20-1	TRBJ1-1	TRBD1	TGCAGTGCTAGTGGGACAGGGGGGCCGAACACTGAAGCTTTCTTT	CSASGTGGPNTEAFF
NA	TRBV20-1	TRBJ1-6	NA	TGCAGTGCTAGTCCGACCTCAAATTCACCCCTCCACTTT	CSASPTSNSPLHF
few	TRBV29-1	TRBJ2-7	TRBD2	TGCAGCGCCCGGGACACGGGAGGGTCCTACGAGCAGTACTTC	CSARDTGGSYEQYF
few	TRBV15	TRBJ2-1	NA	TGTGCCACCAGCCCGGGTAGCGGCAATGAGCAGTTCTTC	CATSPGSGNEQFF
many	TRBV27	TRBJ2-5	NA	TGTGCCAGCAGTTCAGGTCTGGGGGGCGAGACCCAGTACTTC	CASSSGLGGETQYF
few	TRBV14	TRBJ2-1	NA	TGTGCCAGCAGCCGGGCTACCCTAAGCTCCTACAATGAGCAGTTCTTC	CASSRATLSSYNEQFF
many	TRBV10-3	TRBJ2-1	TRBD2	TGTGCCATCAGTCCTACCGGACTAGCGGGAGGGCACAGCTCCTACAATGAGCAGTTCTTC	CAISPTGLAGGHSSYNEQFF
few	TRBV6-1	TRBJ2-1	TRBD2	TGTGCCACGGGACTAGCGGGAGTCCTGATCTACAATGAGCAGTTCTTC	CATGLAGVLIYNEQFF
few	TRBV12-3/TRBV12-4	TRBJ2-6	NA	TGTGCCAGCAGTCTACAGGGTAGTAAGGCCGGGGCCAACGTCCTGACTTTC	CASSLQGSKAGANVLTF
NA	TRBV10-3	TRBJ2-5	TRBD2	TGTGCCATCAGTCCCTGGGGGAGGGACTACCAAGAGACCCAGTACTTC	CAISPWGRDYQETQYF
NA	TRBV6-1	TRBJ1-1	TRBD1	TGTGCCAGCAGGGGTGGGGTGACAGGGGGCCAAGAAGCTTTCTTT	CASRGGVTGGQEAFF
NA	TRBV2	TRBJ2-4	NA	TGTGCCAGCAGCAGCGAGCCCAAAAACATTCAGTACTTC	CASSSEPKNIQYF
few	TRBV5-1	TRBJ1-1	TRBD1	TGCGCCAGCAGCGGCGGACAGGGAGTGAACACTGAAGCTTTCTTT	CASSGGQGVNTEAFF
few	TRBV5-1	TRBJ2-1	NA	TGCGCCAGCAGGCCATGGGGGATCGAGGCGGGGAGGATAGGGGACCACGACGGTGAGCAGTTCTTC	CASRPWGIEAGRIGDHDGEQFF
many	TRBV3-1	TRBJ2-4	TRBD2	TGTGCCAGCAGCCAGGCGGGAGGTCGTGGCAAAAACATTCAGTACTTC	CASSQAGGRGKNIQYF
few	TRBV28	TRBJ2-2	TRBD2	TGTGCCAGCACGGGAGGAATGGGCAAAACCGGGGAGCTGTTTTTT	CASTGGMGKTGELFF
many	TRBV9	TRBJ2-3	NA	TGTGCCAGCAGCGTAGAGGGTGGAAACCCCACAGATACGCAGTATTTT	CASSVEGGNPTDTQYF
NA	TRBV10-3	TRBJ2-2	NA	TGTGCCATCAGTGGTTTGGTAGCCGGGGAGCTGTTTTTT	CAISGLVAGELFF
many	TRBV7-8	TRBJ1-6	NA	TGTGCCAGCAGCCAAGGACCCGATTCCCCCCTCCACTTT	CASSQGPDSPLHF
many	TRBV12-3/TRBV12-4	TRBJ2-5	TRBD2	TGTGCCAGCACCCCTACGGGGGGGCTTCGGGAGACCCAGTACTTC	CASTPTGGLRETQYF
many	TRBV12-3/TRBV12-4	TRBJ1-1	NA	TGTGCCAGCAGCCCGGCCGGTGGGGGGTACACTGAAGCTTTCTTT	CASSPAGGGYTEAFF
many	TRBV6-5	TRBJ1-1	NA	TGTGCCAGCAGGCGCCGGGCCGAAGCTTTCTTT	CASRRRAEAFF
NA	TRBV28	TRBJ2-1	NA	TGTGCCAGCATCAGGACAGCGGCCTACAATGAGCAGTTCTTC	CASIRTAAYNEQFF
many	TRBV7-8	TRBJ2-1	TRBD2	TGTGCCAGCAGCCCACCGGGACTAGCGTACAATGAGCAGTTCTTC	CASSPPGLAYNEQFF
NA	TRBV24-1	TRBJ2-5	NA	TGTGCCACCAGTGAAAGATTCAAAGAGACCCAGTACTTC	CATSERFKETQYF
few	TRBV11-2	TRBJ2-6	NA	TGTGCCAGCAGCTTAATATTCGTGGACTCTGGGGCCAACGTCCTGACTTTC	CASSLIFVDSGANVLTF